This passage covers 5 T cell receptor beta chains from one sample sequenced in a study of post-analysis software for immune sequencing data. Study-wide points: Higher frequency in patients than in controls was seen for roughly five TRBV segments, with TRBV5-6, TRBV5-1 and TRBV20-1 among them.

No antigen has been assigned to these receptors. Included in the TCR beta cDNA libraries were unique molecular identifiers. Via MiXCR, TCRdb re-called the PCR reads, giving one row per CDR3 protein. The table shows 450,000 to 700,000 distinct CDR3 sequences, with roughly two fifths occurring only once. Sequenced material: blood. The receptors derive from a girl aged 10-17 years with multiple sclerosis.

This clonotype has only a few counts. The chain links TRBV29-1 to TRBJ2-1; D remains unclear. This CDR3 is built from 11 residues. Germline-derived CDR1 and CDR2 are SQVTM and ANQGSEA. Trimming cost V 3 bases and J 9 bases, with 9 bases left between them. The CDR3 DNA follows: TGCAGCGTTGAGGGGAAGCGTGAGCAGTTCTTC. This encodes CSVEGKREQFF.

The CDR3: CSVEDLAGGRNTEAFF. The CDR3 DNA is TGCAGCGTTGAAGATCTGGCAGGAGGTCGGAACACTGAAGCTTTCTTT. The chain recombines TRBV29-1 with TRBJ1-1; D unresolved. The CDR3 is made up of 16 amino acids. V lost 0 bases and J 1 base, leaving 15 bases between the germline ends. Germline V gene data show CDR1 as SQVTM and CDR2 as ANQGSEA. The full variable domain, its missing parts supplied by reference TRBV29-1 and TRBJ1-1, is SAVISQKPSRDICQRGTSLTIQCQVDSQVTMMFWYRQQPGQSLTLIATANQGSEATYESGFVIDKFPISRPNLTFSTLTVSNMSPEDSSIYLCSVEDLAGGRNTEAFFGQGTRLTVV.

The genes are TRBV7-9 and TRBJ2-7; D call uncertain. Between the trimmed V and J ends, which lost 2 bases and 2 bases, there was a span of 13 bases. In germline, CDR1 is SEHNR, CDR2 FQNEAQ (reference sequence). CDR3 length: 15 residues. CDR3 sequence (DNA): TGTGCCAGCAGCTTATTGACGGGCCCCCCCTACGAGCAGTACTTC. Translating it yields CASSLLTGPPYEQYF.

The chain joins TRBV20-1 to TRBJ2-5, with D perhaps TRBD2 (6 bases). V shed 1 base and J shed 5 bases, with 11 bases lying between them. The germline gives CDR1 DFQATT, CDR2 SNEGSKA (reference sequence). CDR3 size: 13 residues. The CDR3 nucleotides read TGCAGTGCTAGAGCGCCGGGGGAGGAGACCCAGTACTTC. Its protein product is CSARAPGEETQYF.

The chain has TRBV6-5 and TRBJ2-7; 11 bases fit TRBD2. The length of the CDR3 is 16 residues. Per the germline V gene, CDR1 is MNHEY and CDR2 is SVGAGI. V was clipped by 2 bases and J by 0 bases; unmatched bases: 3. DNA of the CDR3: TGTGCCAGCAGTTACCGCACTAGCGGGAGCTCCTACGAGCAGTACTTC. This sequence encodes CASSYRTSGSSYEQYF.